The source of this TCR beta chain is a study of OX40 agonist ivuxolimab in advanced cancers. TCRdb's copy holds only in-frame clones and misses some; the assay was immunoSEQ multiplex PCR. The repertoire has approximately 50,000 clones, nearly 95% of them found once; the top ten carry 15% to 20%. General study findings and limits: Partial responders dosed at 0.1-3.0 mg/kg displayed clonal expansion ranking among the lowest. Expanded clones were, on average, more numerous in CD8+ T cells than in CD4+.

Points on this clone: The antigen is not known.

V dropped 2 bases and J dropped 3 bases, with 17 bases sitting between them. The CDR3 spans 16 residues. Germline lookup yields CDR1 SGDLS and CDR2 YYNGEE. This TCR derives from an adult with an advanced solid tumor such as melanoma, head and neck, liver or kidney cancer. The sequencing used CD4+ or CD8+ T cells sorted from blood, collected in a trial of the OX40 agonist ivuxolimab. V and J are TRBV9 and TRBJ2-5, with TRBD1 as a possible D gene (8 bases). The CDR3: CASSVGLQGGKETQYF. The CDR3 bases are TGTGCCAGCAGCGTGGGGCTACAGGGGGGGAAAGAGACCCAGTACTTC.